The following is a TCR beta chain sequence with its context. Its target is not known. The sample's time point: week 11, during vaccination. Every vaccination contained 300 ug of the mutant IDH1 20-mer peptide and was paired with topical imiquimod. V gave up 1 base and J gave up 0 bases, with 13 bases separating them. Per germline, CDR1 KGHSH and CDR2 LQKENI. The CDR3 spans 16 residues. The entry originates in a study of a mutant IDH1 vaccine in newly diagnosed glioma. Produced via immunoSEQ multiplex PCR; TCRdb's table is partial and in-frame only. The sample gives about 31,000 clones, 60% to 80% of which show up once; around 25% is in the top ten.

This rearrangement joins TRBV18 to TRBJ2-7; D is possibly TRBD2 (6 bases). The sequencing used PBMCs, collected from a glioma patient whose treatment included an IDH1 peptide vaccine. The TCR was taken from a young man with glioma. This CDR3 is CASSPLMGRSSYEQYF. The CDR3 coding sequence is TGTGCCAGCTCACCACTGATGGGGAGGAGCTCCTACGAGCAGTACTTC.